The T cell receptor (beta chain) under discussion was sequenced for a study of Ad26.COV2.S vaccination and SARS-CoV-2 variants. The V and J ends lost 3 bases and 3 bases respectively, with 1 base between them. Germline V lookup: CDR1 KGHSH, CDR2 LQKENI. The CDR3 totals 11 residues. With respect to this clone: Distinct nucleotide sequences in the sample also encode this CDR3.

Repertoires were generated with immunoSEQ multiplex PCR, while TCRdb's copy carries only in-frame clones and drops some. The data hold around 170,000 clones, with 87% observed a single time. The rearrangement joins TRBV18 to TRBJ2-3; D remains unclear. The sample consisted of peripheral blood, taken after recovery from COVID-19. The TCR comes from a human donor who had recovered from COVID-19. CDR3 protein: CASSPTDTQYF. In nucleotides, the CDR3 is TGTGCCAGCTCACCGACAGATACGCAGTATTTT.